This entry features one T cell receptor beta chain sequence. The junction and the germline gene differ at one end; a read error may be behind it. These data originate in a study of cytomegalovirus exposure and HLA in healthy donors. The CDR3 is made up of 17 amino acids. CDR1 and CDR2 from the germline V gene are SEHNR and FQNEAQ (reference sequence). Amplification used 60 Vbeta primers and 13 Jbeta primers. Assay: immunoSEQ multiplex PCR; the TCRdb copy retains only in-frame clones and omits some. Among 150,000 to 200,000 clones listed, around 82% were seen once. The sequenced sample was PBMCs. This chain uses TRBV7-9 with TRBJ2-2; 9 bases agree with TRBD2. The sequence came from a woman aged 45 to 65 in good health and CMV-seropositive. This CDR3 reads CSSSPSRGGANTGELFF. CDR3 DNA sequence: TGTTCCAGCAGCCCCTCGCGGGGGGGTGCGAACACCGGGGAGCTGTTTTTT.